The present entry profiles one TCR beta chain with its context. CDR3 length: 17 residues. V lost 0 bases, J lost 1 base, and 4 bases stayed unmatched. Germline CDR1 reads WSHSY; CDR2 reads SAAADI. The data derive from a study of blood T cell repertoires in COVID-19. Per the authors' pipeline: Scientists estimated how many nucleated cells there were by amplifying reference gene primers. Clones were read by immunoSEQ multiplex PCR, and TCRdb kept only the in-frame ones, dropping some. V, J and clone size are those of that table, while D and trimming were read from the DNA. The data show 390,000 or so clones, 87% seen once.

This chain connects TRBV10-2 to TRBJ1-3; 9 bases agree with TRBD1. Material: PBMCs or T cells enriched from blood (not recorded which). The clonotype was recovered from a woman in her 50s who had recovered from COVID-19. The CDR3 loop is CASSESIGQGSGNTIYF. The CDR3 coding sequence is TGCGCCAGCAGTGAGTCGATAGGACAGGGGTCTGGAAACACCATATATTTT.